This TCR beta chain was captured by sequencing in a study of blood T cell repertoires in COVID-19. Profiling relied on immunoSEQ multiplex PCR, and the TCRdb table lists in-frame clones only, not all of them. The sample lists about 210,000 clones, 65% to 85% seen once, with roughly 2.9% in the top ten. Germline CDR1 reads SGHKS; CDR2 reads YYEKEE (reference sequence). V lost 0 bases, J lost 2 bases, and 10 bases lay in between. This CDR3 spans 15 amino acids. The receptor comes from a man in his fifties or sixties with active or convalescent COVID-19. The sequenced material came from peripheral blood. The chain couples TRBV5-5 to TRBJ2-3; D is ambiguous. The CDR3 DNA is TGTGCCAGCAGCTTGGACTATGACTTCACAGATACGCAGTATTTT. This gives the protein CASSLDYDFTDTQYF.